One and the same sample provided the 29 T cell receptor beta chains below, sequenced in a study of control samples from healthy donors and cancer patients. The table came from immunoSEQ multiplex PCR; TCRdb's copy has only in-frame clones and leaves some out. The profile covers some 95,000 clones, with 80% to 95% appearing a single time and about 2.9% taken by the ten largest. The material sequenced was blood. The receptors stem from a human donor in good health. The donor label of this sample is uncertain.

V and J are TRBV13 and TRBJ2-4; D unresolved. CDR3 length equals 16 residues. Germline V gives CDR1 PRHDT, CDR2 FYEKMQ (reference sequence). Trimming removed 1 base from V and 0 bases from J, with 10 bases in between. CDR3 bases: TGTGCCAGCAGCTTAGCTGCAGGAGAAGCCAAAAACATTCAGTACTTC. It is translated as CASSLAAGEAKNIQYF.

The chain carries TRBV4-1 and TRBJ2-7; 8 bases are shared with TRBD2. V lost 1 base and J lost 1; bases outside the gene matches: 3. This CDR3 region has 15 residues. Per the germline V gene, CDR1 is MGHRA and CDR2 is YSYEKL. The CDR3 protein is CASSQGIAGSYEQYF. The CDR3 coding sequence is TGCGCCAGCAGCCAAGGAATAGCGGGGTCCTACGAGCAGTACTTC.

The CDR3 protein is CASSYGTLRREQYV. The CDR3 DNA follows: TGTGCCAGCAGCTACGGGACCCTCCGGAGGGAGCAGTACGTC. The chain is built from TRBV5-5 and TRBJ2-7, with D perhaps assigned TRBD1 or TRBD2 (5 bases each). The CDR3 spans 14 residues. Trimming shortened V by 3 bases and J by 7 bases, and 17 bases separated the two germline ends. The germline V gene encodes CDR1 SGHKS and CDR2 YYEKEE (reference sequence).

DNA of the CDR3: TGTGCCAGCAGCCACCGGGACCCTCAAGAGACCCAGTACTTC. Translating it yields CASSHRDPQETQYF. The V gene is TRBV11-2, the J gene TRBJ2-5, with D possibly being TRBD1 or TRBD2 (5 bases each). The CDR3 consists of 14 residues. Deletions cut 5 bases from V and 2 bases from J, with 12 bases between. Germline loops: CDR1 SGHAT, CDR2 FQNNGV.

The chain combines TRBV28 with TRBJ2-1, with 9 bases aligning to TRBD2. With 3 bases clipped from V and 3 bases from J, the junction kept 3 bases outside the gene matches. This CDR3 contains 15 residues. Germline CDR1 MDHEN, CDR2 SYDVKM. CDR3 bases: TGTGCCAGCAGTTTCGGTAGCGGGGGCTACAATGAGCAGTTCTTC. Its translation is CASSFGSGGYNEQFF.

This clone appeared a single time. CDR3 coding DNA: TGTGCCAGCAGTTATAGCCAGACCCAGTACTTC. It specifies CASSYSQTQYF. The rearrangement links TRBV6-5 to TRBJ2-5; no clear D gene. Germline V gene data show CDR1 as MNHEY and CDR2 as SVGAGI. The CDR3 runs 11 residues. V lost 3 bases and J 6 bases, leaving 5 bases between the germline ends.

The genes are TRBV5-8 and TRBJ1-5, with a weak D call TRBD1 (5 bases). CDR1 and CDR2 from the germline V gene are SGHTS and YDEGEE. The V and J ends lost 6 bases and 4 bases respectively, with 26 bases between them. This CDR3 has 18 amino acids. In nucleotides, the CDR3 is TGTGCCAGCACCAGATATCAAGGGGCCCTCAAATCTAATCAGCCCCAGCATTTT. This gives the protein CASTRYQGALKSNQPQHF.

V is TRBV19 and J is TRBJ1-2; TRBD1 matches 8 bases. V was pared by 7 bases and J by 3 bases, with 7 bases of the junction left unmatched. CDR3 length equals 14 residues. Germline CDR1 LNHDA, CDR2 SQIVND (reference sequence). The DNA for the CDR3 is TGTGCCAGTATTAAACCGGGACAGGACTATGGCTACACCTTC. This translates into CASIKPGQDYGYTF.

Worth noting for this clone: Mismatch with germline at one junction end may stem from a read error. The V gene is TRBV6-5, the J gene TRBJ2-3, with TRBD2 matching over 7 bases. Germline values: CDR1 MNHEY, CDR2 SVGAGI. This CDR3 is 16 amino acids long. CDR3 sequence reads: CASSYHPAGHTGTQYF. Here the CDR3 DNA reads TGTGCCAGCAGTTACCATCCAGCGGGGCACACAGGTACGCAGTATTTT.

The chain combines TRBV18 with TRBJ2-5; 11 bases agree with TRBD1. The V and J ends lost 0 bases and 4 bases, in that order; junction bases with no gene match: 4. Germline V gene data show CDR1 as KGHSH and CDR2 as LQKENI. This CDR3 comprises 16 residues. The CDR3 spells CASSPPRTGGGETQYF. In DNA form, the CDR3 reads TGTGCCAGCTCACCACCGAGGACAGGGGGCGGAGAGACCCAGTACTTC.

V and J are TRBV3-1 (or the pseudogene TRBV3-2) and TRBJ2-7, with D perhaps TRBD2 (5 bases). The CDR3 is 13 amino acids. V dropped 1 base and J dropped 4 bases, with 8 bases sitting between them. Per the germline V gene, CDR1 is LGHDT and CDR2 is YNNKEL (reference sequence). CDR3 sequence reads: CASSQGTSYEQYV. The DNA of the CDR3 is TGTGCCAGCAGCCAAGGGACTTCGTACGAGCAGTACGTC.

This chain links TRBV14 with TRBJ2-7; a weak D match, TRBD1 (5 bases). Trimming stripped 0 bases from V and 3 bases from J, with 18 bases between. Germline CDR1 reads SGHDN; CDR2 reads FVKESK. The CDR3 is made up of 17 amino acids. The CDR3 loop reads CASSQDLTFREYYEQYV. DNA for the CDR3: TGTGCCAGCAGCCAAGATCTAACTTTCAGGGAATACTACGAGCAGTACGTC.

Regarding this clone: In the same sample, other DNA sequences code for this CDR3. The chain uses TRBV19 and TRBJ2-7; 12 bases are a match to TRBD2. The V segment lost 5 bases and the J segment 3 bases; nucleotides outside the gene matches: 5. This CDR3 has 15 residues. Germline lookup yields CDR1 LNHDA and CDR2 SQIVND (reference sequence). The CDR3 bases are TGTGCCAGTAGTGGCAGACTAGCGGGGGTCTACGAGCAGTACTTC. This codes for CASSGRLAGVYEQYF.

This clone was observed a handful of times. CDR3 sequence reads: CASSIYRATELNYGYTF. The CDR3 region has the DNA TGCGCCAGCAGCATATACAGGGCTACGGAGTTGAACTATGGCTACACCTTC. This chain joins TRBV5-1 and TRBJ1-2; D is possibly TRBD1 (6 bases). CDR1 and CDR2 (germline): SGHRS, YFSETQ. Trimming removed 4 bases from V and 2 bases from J, with 21 bases in between. There are 17 residues in the CDR3.

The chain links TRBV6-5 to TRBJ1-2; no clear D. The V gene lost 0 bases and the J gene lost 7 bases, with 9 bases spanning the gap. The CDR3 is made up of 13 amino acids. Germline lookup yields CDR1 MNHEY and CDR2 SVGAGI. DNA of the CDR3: TGTGCCAGCAGTTACTCGGGGAACGGTGGCTACACCTTC. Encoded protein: CASSYSGNGGYTF.

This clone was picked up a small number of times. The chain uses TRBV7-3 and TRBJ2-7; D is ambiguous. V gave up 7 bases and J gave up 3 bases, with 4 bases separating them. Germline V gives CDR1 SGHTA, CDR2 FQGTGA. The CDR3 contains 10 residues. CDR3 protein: CASNDYEQYV. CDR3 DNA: TGTGCCAGCAATGACTACGAGCAGTACGTC.

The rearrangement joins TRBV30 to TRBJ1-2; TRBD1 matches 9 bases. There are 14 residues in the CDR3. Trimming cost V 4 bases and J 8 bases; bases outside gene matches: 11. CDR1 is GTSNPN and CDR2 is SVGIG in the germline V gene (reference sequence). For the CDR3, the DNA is TGTGCCTGGATTCAAGACAGGGGGTTTGGAGGCTACACCTTC. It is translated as CAWIQDRGFGGYTF.

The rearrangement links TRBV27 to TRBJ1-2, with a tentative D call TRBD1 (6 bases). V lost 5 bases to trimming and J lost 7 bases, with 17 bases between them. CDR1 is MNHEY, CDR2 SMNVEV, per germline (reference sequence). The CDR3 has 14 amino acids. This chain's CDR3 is CASSQSDRLGGYTF. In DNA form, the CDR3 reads TGTGCCAGCAGTCAATCGGACAGATTGGGTGGCTACACCTTC.

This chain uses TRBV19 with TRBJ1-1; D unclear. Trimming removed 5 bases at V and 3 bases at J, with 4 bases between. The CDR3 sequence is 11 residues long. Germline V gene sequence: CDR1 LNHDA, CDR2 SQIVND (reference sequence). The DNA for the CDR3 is TGTGCCAGTAGTCCGGACACTGAAGCTTTCTTT. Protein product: CASSPDTEAFF.

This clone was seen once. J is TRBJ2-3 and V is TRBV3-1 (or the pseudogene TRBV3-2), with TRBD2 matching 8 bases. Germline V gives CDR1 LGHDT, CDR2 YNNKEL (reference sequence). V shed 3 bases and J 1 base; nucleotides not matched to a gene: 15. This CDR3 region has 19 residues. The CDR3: CASSQKVGTRELRTDTQYF. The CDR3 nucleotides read TGTGCCAGCAGCCAGAAGGTGGGGACTAGAGAACTGCGCACAGATACGCAGTATTTT.

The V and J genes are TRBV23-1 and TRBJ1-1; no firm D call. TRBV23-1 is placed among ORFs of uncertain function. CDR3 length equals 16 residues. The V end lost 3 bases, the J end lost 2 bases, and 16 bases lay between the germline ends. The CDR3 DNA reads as TGCGCCAGCAGTCAGAGTACGGGGTTAGTAAACACTGAAGCTTTCTTT. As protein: CASSQSTGLVNTEAFF.

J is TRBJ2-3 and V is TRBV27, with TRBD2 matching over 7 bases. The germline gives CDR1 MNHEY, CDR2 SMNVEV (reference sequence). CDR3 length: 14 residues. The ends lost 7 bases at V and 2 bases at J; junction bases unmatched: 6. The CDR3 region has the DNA TGTGCCAGCACGGGGCGGGAGATCACAGATACGCAGTATTTT. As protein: CASTGREITDTQYF.

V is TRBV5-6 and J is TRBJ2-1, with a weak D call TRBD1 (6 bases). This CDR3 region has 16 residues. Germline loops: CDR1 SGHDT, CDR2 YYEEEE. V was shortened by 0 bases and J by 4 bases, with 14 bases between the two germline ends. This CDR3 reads CASSLEGVAGYNEQFF. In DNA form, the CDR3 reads TGTGCCAGCAGCTTGGAGGGGGTGGCTGGATACAATGAGCAGTTCTTC.

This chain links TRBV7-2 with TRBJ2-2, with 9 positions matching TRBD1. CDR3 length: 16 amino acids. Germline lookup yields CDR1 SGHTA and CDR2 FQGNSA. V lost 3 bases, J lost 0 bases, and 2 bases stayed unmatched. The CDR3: CASSFTGGANTGELFF. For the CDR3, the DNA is TGTGCCAGCAGCTTTACAGGGGGCGCGAACACCGGGGAGCTGTTTTTT.

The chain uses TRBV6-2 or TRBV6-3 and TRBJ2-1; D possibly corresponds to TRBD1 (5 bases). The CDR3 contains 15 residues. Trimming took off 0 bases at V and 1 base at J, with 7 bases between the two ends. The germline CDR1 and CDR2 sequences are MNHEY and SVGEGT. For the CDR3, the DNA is TGTGCCAGCAGTTACTCGCCAGGGTCCTACAATGAGCAGTTCTTC. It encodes CASSYSPGSYNEQFF.

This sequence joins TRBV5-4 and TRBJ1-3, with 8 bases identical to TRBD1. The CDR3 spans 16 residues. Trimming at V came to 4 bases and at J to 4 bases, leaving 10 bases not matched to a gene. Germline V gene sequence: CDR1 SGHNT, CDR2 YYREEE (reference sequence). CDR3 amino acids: CASSASGGKGGNTIYF. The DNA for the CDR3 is TGTGCCAGCAGCGCTTCAGGGGGCAAAGGGGGAAACACCATATATTTT. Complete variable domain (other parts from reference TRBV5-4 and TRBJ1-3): ETGVTQSPTHLIKTRGQQVTLRCSSQSGHNTVSWYQQALGQGPQFIFQYYREEENGRGNFPPRFSGLQFPNYSSELNVNALELDDSALYLCASSASGGKGGNTIYFGEGSWLTVV.

DNA of the CDR3: TGTGCCAGCAGTGAAGGAGCGGGGGGCCCTTGGGATACGCAGTATTTT. Translation gives CASSEGAGGPWDTQYF. The chain uses TRBV2 and TRBJ2-3; the match to TRBD2 covers 9 bases. Trimming cost V 1 base and J 6 bases; bases outside gene matches: 8. CDR1 and CDR2 (germline): SNHLY, FYNNEI. The CDR3 has 16 amino acids.

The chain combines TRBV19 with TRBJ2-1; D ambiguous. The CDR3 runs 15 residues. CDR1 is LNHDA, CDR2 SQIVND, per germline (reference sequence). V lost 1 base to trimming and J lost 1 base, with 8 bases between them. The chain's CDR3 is CASSIGPNSYNEQFF. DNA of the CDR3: TGTGCCAGTAGTATAGGACCGAATTCCTACAATGAGCAGTTCTTC.

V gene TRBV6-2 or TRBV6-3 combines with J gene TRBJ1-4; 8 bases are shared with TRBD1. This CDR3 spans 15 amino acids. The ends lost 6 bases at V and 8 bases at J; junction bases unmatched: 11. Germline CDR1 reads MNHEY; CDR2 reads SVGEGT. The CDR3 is CASRPTGGYSEKLFF. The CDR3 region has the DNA TGTGCCAGCAGACCTACAGGGGGATATTCGGAAAAACTGTTTTTT.